This T cell receptor beta chain comes out of a study of glioma-infiltrating T cells after dendritic cell vaccination. Turning to the study itself: The vaccine used monocyte-derived dendritic cells pulsed overnight with autologous tumor lysate.

The CDR3 has 14 amino acids. With V trimmed by 5 bases and J by 3 bases, 5 bases remained unmatched. The germline gives CDR1 MNHEY, CDR2 SMNVEV (reference sequence). The immunoSEQ assay amplified TCRB CDR3 from up to 2 ug DNA. Primers: 60 V beta forward and 13 J beta reverse. The protocol was immunoSEQ multiplex PCR, while the TCRdb copy is restricted to in-frame clones and leaves out a portion. The sample shows 90,000 to 100,000 clones, 79% of them seen only once. V usage is TRBV27 and J usage is TRBJ2-7, with TRBD1 matching 9 bases. This receptor was identified in a human donor with glioblastoma. The source was blood, collected before dendritic cell vaccination. The CDR3 spells CASSIRDRDYEQYF. The CDR3 nucleotides are TGTGCCAGCAGTATCCGGGACAGGGACTACGAGCAGTACTTC.